A selection of T cell receptor beta chains follows, all from one sample in a study of regulatory T cells in long-lasting Graves disease. MiXCR, applied by TCRdb to the multiplex PCR reads, yields one record per CDR3 protein. The sample lists about 450,000 distinct CDR3 sequences; less than 15% were seen once. The same sample was also studied in work on T cells in Graves' hyperthyroidism and ophthalmopathy.

Material: peripheral blood mononuclear cells (PBMCs), obtained at new diagnosis, from a patient treated with antithyroid drugs. Receptors were obtained from a woman aged 45-65 years with Graves disease. Each CDR3 is given with its conserved first and last residue. The D gene is left open where the match is weak. Rows may omit the clone size; those that give it use once, few, many or a size class.

CDR3 length,clone size,V gene,J gene,D gene,CDR3 protein,CDR3 DNA
12,.,TRBV20-1,TRBJ2-3,.,CSIRLSTDTQYF,TGCAGTATAAGACTTTCCACAGATACGCAGTATTTT
16,many,TRBV28,TRBJ1-2,.,CASSPPPLTSNYGYTF,TGTGCCAGCAGTCCCCCCCCCTTGACTTCAAACTATGGCTACACCTTC
15,.,TRBV28,TRBJ2-3,TRBD2,CASSFGSGRMDTQYF,TGTGCCAGCAGTTTCGGTAGCGGGAGGATGGATACGCAGTATTTT
16,few,TRBV28,TRBJ1-5,TRBD1,CASSSRDRGLSQPQHF,TGTGCCAGCAGTTCCCGGGACAGGGGGCTGAGTCAGCCCCAGCATTTT
16,.,TRBV28,TRBJ2-1,TRBD2,CASSTTSGEAYNEQFF,TGTGCCAGCAGTACGACTAGCGGAGAGGCTTACAATGAGCAGTTCTTC
15,few,TRBV28,TRBJ2-7,TRBD2,CASSFSGRPLYEQYF,TGTGCCAGCAGTTTTAGCGGGAGGCCCCTCTACGAGCAGTACTTC
15,.,TRBV28,TRBJ1-1,.,CASRSEHGMNTEAFF,TGTGCCAGCAGGTCCGAACATGGCATGAACACTGAAGCTTTCTTT
15,many,TRBV28,TRBJ2-2,.,CASSRPQGNTGELFF,TGTGCCAGCAGTCGTCCCCAGGGGAACACCGGGGAGCTGTTTTTT
15,.,TRBV27,TRBJ2-7,.,CASSLVANRHYEQYF,TGTGCCAGCAGTTTGGTGGCGAACCGACACTACGAGCAGTACTTC
17,many,TRBV2,TRBJ2-1,TRBD2,CASSQEAGDVAYNEQFF,TGTGCCAGCAGTCAAGAAGCGGGAGACGTCGCCTACAATGAGCAGTTCTTC
14,few,TRBV28,TRBJ2-5,.,CASRPTGHQETQYF,TGTGCCAGCAGGCCGACAGGCCACCAAGAGACCCAGTACTTC
13,few,TRBV20-1,TRBJ1-5,.,CSAAGSRWEPQHF,TGCAGTGCTGCGGGGAGCCGGTGGGAGCCCCAGCATTTT
15,.,TRBV10-3,TRBJ2-3,TRBD2,CAISGRRGGTDTQYF,TGTGCCATCAGTGGTAGGCGGGGGGGAACAGATACGCAGTATTTT
15,many,TRBV7-2,TRBJ2-7,.,CASSSLGDPSYEQYF,TGTGCCAGCAGCTCCCTCGGGGATCCCTCCTACGAGCAGTACTTC
12,many,TRBV3-1,TRBJ1-2,.,CASSQELHGYTF,TGTGCCAGCAGCCAAGAACTCCATGGCTACACCTTC
13,few,TRBV19,TRBJ2-7,.,CASSIGGQNEQYF,TGTGCCAGTAGTATAGGAGGACAGAACGAGCAGTACTTC
15,.,TRBV4-1,TRBJ2-7,.,CASSQGLGITYEQYF,TGCGCCAGCAGCCAAGGGTTGGGGATAACCTACGAGCAGTACTTC